The 32 T cell receptor beta chains listed next were all sequenced from one sample in a study of glioma-infiltrating T cells. Using RNA template, CDR3s of TCR alpha and beta were amplified with iRepertoire arm-PCR. TCRdb reanalysed the multiplex PCR reads using MiXCR and keeps one entry per CDR3 protein. The repertoire holds around 390,000 distinct CDR3 sequences, with 35% to 45% as singletons. The sequenced sample consisted of glioma tissue, nonneoplastic brain tissue, or PBMCs (not recorded which). Every receptor here comes from a human donor with low-grade glioma or glioblastoma, undergoing nonglioma brain surgery, or in good health (not recorded which).

The genes are TRBV28 and TRBJ1-5; 8 bases line up with TRBD1. Per the germline V gene, CDR1 is MDHEN and CDR2 is SYDVKM. The CDR3 is 16 amino acids. J lost 0 bases, V lost 6 bases, and 7 bases had no gene match. CDR3: CASRKDRAYSNQPQHF. The DNA for the CDR3 is TGTGCCAGCAGAAAGGACAGGGCCTATAGCAATCAGCCCCAGCATTTT.

The V and J genes are TRBV20-1 and TRBJ2-7; D is undetermined. Trimming took 6 bases from V and 1 from J, leaving 13 bases between them. This CDR3 is 13 amino acids long. Germline V gives CDR1 DFQATT, CDR2 SNEGSKA (reference sequence). DNA of the CDR3: TGCAGTGCCAGTAGGGTTTGGTCCTACGAGCAGTACTTC. Translation: CSASRVWSYEQYF.

This clonotype was found a few times. The chain has TRBV28 and TRBJ2-3, with D possibly matching TRBD2 (6 bases). Germline V gene lookup returns CDR1 MDHEN and CDR2 SYDVKM. This CDR3 comprises 14 residues. Trimming stripped 6 bases from V and 2 bases from J, with 12 bases between. CDR3 sequence reads: CASSCAGSTDTQYF. The CDR3 coding sequence is TGTGCCAGCAGCTGTGCGGGGTCCACAGATACGCAGTATTTT. The full variable domain, its missing parts supplied by reference TRBV28 and TRBJ2-3, is DVKVTQSSRYLVKRTGEKVFLECVQDMDHENMFWYRQDPGLGLRLIYFSYDVKMKEKGDIPEGYSVSREKKERFSLILESASTNQTSMYLCASSCAGSTDTQYFGPGTRLTVL.

This clonotype was detected ten times or more. The rearrangement links TRBV27 to TRBJ2-3, with a weak D call TRBD1 (6 bases). Trimming removed 5 bases at V and 6 bases at J, with 24 bases between. The CDR3 consists of 17 residues. The germline V gene has CDR1 MNHEY and CDR2 SMNVEV (reference sequence). For the CDR3, the DNA is TGTGCCAGCAGTCCAGGGGTCCCAGGGGCGTTCGAGGATACGCAGTATTTT. This encodes CASSPGVPGAFEDTQYF.

The rearrangement links TRBV24-1 to TRBJ2-1; D might be TRBD2 (6 bases). The CDR3 totals 13 residues. V lost 4 bases and J lost 9, with 12 bases in between. In germline, CDR1 is KGHDR, CDR2 SFDVKD. The CDR3 protein is CATSDLGLPEQFF. In DNA form, the CDR3 reads TGTGCCACCAGTGACTTGGGACTGCCTGAGCAGTTCTTC.

Regarding this clonotype: The junction shows a germline mismatch at one end, possibly a read error. As DNA, the CDR3 is TGCAGTGCTATCTCTGAGCGGGAGCCGGGGGAGACCCACCACTTC. As protein: CSAISEREPGETHHF. The gene calls are TRBV20-1 and TRBJ2-5, with TRBD2 matching 8 bases. Germline-derived CDR1 and CDR2 are DFQATT and SNEGSKA (reference sequence). The CDR3 contains 15 residues.

This chain links TRBV7-2 with TRBJ2-1; no reliable D call. CDR1 and CDR2 (germline): SGHTA, FQGNSA. Trimming shortened V by 6 bases and J by 0 bases, and 6 bases separated the two germline ends. CDR3 length: 13 residues. CDR3 in amino acids: CASRHYSYNEQFF. The DNA for the CDR3 is TGTGCCAGCAGGCATTACTCCTACAATGAGCAGTTCTTC.

The genes are TRBV7-2 and TRBJ2-7; the D gene is possibly TRBD1 (5 bases). This CDR3 is built from 14 residues. The germline V gene encodes CDR1 SGHTA and CDR2 FQGNSA. V dropped 5 bases and J dropped 5 bases, with 16 bases sitting between them. CDR3 loop: CASSGQGRLHEQYF. The CDR3 DNA reads as TGTGCCAGCAGCGGGCAGGGTCGGCTCCACGAGCAGTACTTC. Drawing the rest from reference TRBV7-2 and TRBJ2-7, the complete variable domain is GAGVSQSPSNKVTEKGKDVELRCDPISGHTALYWYRQSLGQGLEFLIYFQGNSAPDKSGLPSDRFSAERTGGSVSTLTIQRTQQEDSAVYLCASSGQGRLHEQYFGPGTRLTVT.

Of note for this clonotype: Mismatch with germline at one junction end may stem from a read error. V and J are TRBV20-1 and TRBJ1-1; D is unclear. CDR1 is DFQATT, CDR2 SNEGSKA, per germline (reference sequence). This CDR3 has 13 amino acids. The chain's CDR3 is CRARDPSNTEAFF. CDR3 sequence (DNA): TGCAGGGCTAGAGATCCCTCGAACACTGAAGCTTTCTTT.

The CDR3 bases are TGCGCCAGCAGATACGGACAGGGCAATGAGCAGTTCTTC. Its protein is CASRYGQGNEQFF. The rearrangement uses TRBV5-1 and TRBJ2-1, with 8 bases fitting TRBD1. The CDR3 consists of 13 residues. The V segment lost 5 bases and the J segment 6 bases; nucleotides outside the gene matches: 4. The germline V gene has CDR1 SGHRS and CDR2 YFSETQ.

CDR3: CASSVTQNTEAFF. The CDR3 DNA reads TGTGCCAGCAGCGTAACCCAGAACACTGAAGCTTTCTTT. This chain joins TRBV9 and TRBJ1-1; D unclear. Deletions cut 1 base from V and 1 base from J, with 5 bases between. CDR1 is SGDLS and CDR2 is YYNGEE in the germline V gene. The length of the CDR3 is 13 residues. Using reference TRBV9 and TRBJ1-1 for the parts outside the CDR3, the full variable domain is DSGVTQTPKHLITATGQRVTLRCSPRSGDLSVYWYQQSLDQGLQFLIQYYNGEERAKGNILERFSAQQFPDLHSELNLSSLELGDSALYFCASSVTQNTEAFFGQGTRLTVV.

This clonotype was counted only a few times. V and J are TRBV20-1 and TRBJ2-2; 8 bases are a match to TRBD2. Germline V gives CDR1 DFQATT, CDR2 SNEGSKA (reference sequence). With 6 bases clipped from V and 0 bases from J, the junction kept 12 bases outside the gene matches. This CDR3 spans 17 amino acids. The CDR3 sequence is CSATQLADYSNTGELFF. CDR3 DNA sequence: TGCAGTGCCACCCAACTAGCGGATTACTCGAACACCGGGGAGCTGTTTTTT.

The rearrangement links TRBV7-9 to TRBJ1-1, with no clear D. V lost 5 bases and J 4 bases, leaving 17 bases between the germline ends. CDR3 length: 15 amino acids. The germline gives CDR1 SEHNR, CDR2 FQNEAQ (reference sequence). CDR3 in amino acids: CASSPLSTGVTEAFF. CDR3 sequence (DNA): TGTGCCAGCAGCCCCTTATCAACTGGGGTCACTGAAGCTTTCTTT.

The chain links TRBV29-1 to TRBJ2-7, with 7 bases matching TRBD1. The CDR3 is 16 residues long. Germline values: CDR1 SQVTM, CDR2 ANQGSEA. The V gene end was trimmed by 6 bases and the J gene end by 7 bases; junction bases not matched to a gene: 21. CDR3 residues: CSVDRDSLLGLNEQYF. CDR3 in DNA: TGCAGCGTAGACCGGGACAGTCTTCTTGGCCTTAATGAGCAGTACTTC.

This clonotype was detected a few times. This chain uses TRBV6-1 with TRBJ2-7; TRBD1 aligns across 10 bases. CDR3 size: 14 residues. CDR1 and CDR2 (germline): MNHNS, SASEGT. V lost 8 bases and J lost 7; bases outside the gene matches: 11. CDR3 residues: CASRLTGGLGEQYF. The CDR3 nucleotides are TGTGCCAGCCGACTGACAGGGGGCCTCGGGGAGCAGTACTTC.

This clonotype was picked up many times. J is TRBJ1-1 and V is TRBV27; 8 nucleotides agree with TRBD1. This CDR3 spans 14 amino acids. Germline assignment: CDR1 MNHEY and CDR2 SMNVEV (reference sequence). V was pared by 4 bases and J by 4 bases, with 5 bases of the junction left unmatched. The CDR3 DNA is TGTGCCAGCAGTTCCAGGGGGCAAGTCACTGAAGCTTTCTTT. Its protein product is CASSSRGQVTEAFF.

The chain carries TRBV3-1 and TRBJ2-3; maybe TRBD2 (6 bases). The CDR3 sequence is 16 residues long. Trimming removed 0 bases from V and 0 bases from J, with 10 bases in between. CDR1 and CDR2 (germline): LGHDT, YNNKEL (reference sequence). CDR3 sequence: CASSQDSGGSTDTQYF. The CDR3 DNA follows: TGTGCCAGCAGCCAAGATAGCGGAGGAAGCACAGATACGCAGTATTTT.

In regard to this clonotype: In this CDR3 the conserved last residue, phenylalanine or tryptophan, is missing, so a read error is likely. The chain couples TRBV7-9 to TRBJ2-5; D call uncertain. The germline V and J ends were trimmed by 5 bases and 2 bases, with 6 bases remaining between them. The CDR3 length is 12 residues. Germline CDR1 reads SEHNR; CDR2 reads FQNEAQ (reference sequence). The DNA of the CDR3 is TGTGCCAGCAGCCAGCTACAAGAGACCCAGTACTTA. This sequence encodes CASSQLQETQYL.

This clonotype was picked up many times. The rearrangement joins TRBV27 to TRBJ1-2, with 7 bases that match TRBD1. Germline V gene data show CDR1 as MNHEY and CDR2 as SMNVEV (reference sequence). The J segment lost 4 bases and the V segment lost 4 bases, leaving 12 bases of the junction unmatched. The CDR3 spans 16 residues. CDR3 amino acids: CASSSQGTPSLYGYTF. Here the CDR3 DNA reads TGTGCCAGCAGTTCACAGGGGACACCGAGTCTCTATGGCTACACCTTC.

This clonotype was seen a handful of times. This chain uses TRBV4-1 with TRBJ2-1; 9 bases map to TRBD2. V lost 0 bases, J lost 5 bases, and 5 bases stayed unmatched. Germline CDR1 MGHRA, CDR2 YSYEKL. The length of the CDR3 is 16 residues. CDR3 nucleotides: TGCGCCAGCAGCCAAGATGTGGCGGGGGGGGACAATGAGCAGTTCTTC. Encoded protein: CASSQDVAGGDNEQFF.

With regard to this clonotype: Relative to the germline gene, one junction end is altered; a read error may explain this. The chain couples TRBV7-2 to TRBJ1-6; a possible D gene is TRBD1 (5 bases). CDR1 is SGHTA and CDR2 is FQGNSA in the germline V gene. This CDR3 has 13 amino acids. CDR3 protein: CASRGPFNSPHHF. In DNA, the CDR3 is TGTGCCAGCAGGGGGCCCTTTAATTCACCCCACCACTTT.

The chain recombines TRBV29-1 with TRBJ2-7; D possibly corresponds to TRBD1 (6 bases). Germline values: CDR1 SQVTM, CDR2 ANQGSEA. Trimming took off 6 bases at V and 0 bases at J, with 12 bases between the two ends. The CDR3 is 13 residues long. The CDR3 loop reads CSVNQGNSYEQYF. CDR3 DNA: TGCAGCGTGAATCAGGGGAACTCCTACGAGCAGTACTTC.

The chain links TRBV4-1 to TRBJ2-7; 7 nucleotides agree with TRBD1. The CDR3 loop spans 14 amino acids. V shed 0 bases, J shed 7 bases, and the junction held 6 bases outside the gene matches. Germline V gene lookup returns CDR1 MGHRA and CDR2 YSYEKL. CDR3 DNA sequence: TGCGCCAGCAGCCAAGATGACAGGGCTGAAGAGCAGTACTTC. Encoded protein: CASSQDDRAEEQYF.

About this clonotype: Just one base apart from a much larger clone, this may be a read error. Without the conserved terminal phenylalanine or tryptophan, this CDR3 likely stems from a read error. J is TRBJ1-2 and V is TRBV28; D is perhaps TRBD1 (5 bases). V lost 0 bases and J lost 8, with 10 bases in between. Germline V gene sequence: CDR1 MDHEN, CDR2 SYDVKM. The CDR3 is made up of 13 amino acids. The CDR3 protein is CASSLWAGRGYTS. DNA of the CDR3: TGTGCCAGCAGTTTATGGGCAGGGAGAGGCTACACCTCC.

Points on this clonotype: A much bigger clone sits one base away, suggesting this may be a read error. The rearrangement joins TRBV27 to TRBJ2-1, with TRBD2 matching 11 bases. The V gene's germline CDR1 is MNHEY and CDR2 SMNVEV (reference sequence). This CDR3 region has 17 residues. DNA of the CDR3: TGTGCCAACAGTTACTCGTCCACTAGCGGGAGTTCTACGGAGCAGTTCTTC. Encoded protein: CANSYSSTSGSSTEQFF.

The genes are TRBV4-2 and TRBJ1-1; 9 bases align to TRBD1. The CDR3 is made up of 15 amino acids. Germline-derived CDR1 and CDR2 are LGHNA and YNFKEQ. J lost 3 bases, V lost 3 bases, and 5 bases had no gene match. The CDR3 region is CASSHTDRGDTEAFF. The CDR3 bases are TGTGCCAGCAGCCATACGGACAGGGGTGACACTGAAGCTTTCTTT.

Of note for this clonotype: A much more abundant neighbour one base away suggests this may be a read error. The chain carries TRBV27 and TRBJ2-7, with D possibly matching TRBD1 (6 bases). There are 14 residues in the CDR3. Germline-derived CDR1 and CDR2 are MNHEY and SMNVEV (reference sequence). CDR3 loop: CAGSASDSPYEQYF. The CDR3 bases are TGTGCCGGCAGCGCATCGGACAGCCCCTACGAGCAGTACTTC.

This clonotype showed up many times. The chain employs TRBV7-2 and TRBJ2-2, with D hard to call. V was shortened by 3 bases and J by 2 bases, with 7 bases between the two germline ends. The CDR3 sequence is 14 residues long. CDR1 and CDR2 (germline): SGHTA, FQGNSA. CDR3 in amino acids: CASSFSLNTGELFF. In nucleotides, the CDR3 is TGTGCCAGCAGCTTTTCACTTAACACCGGGGAGCTGTTTTTT.

J is TRBJ2-7 and V is TRBV28; 10 positions agree with TRBD2. Germline V gene sequence: CDR1 MDHEN, CDR2 SYDVKM. Trimming at V came to 2 bases and at J to 8 bases, leaving 3 bases not matched to a gene. The CDR3 is made up of 13 amino acids. This CDR3 reads CASSLLAGAQQYF. The CDR3 DNA reads as TGTGCCAGCAGTTTACTAGCGGGAGCTCAGCAGTACTTC.

This clonotype was detected only a few times. The J gene is TRBJ2-3, the V gene TRBV25-1, with 9 bases fitting TRBD2. Per germline, CDR1 MGHDK and CDR2 SYGVNS. The J segment lost 2 bases and the V segment lost 5 bases, leaving 14 bases of the junction unmatched. The length of the CDR3 is 18 residues. In nucleotides, the CDR3 is TGTGCCAGCAGTCAAGCGGGAGGAAAGCTAATGCTCACAGATACGCAGTATTTT. Its translation is CASSQAGGKLMLTDTQYF. Using reference TRBV25-1 and TRBJ2-3 for the parts outside the CDR3, the full variable domain is EADIYQTPRYLVIGTGKKITLECSQTMGHDKMYWYQQDPGMELHLIHYSYGVNSTEKGDLSSESTVSRIRTEHFPLTLESARPSHTSQYLCASSQAGGKLMLTDTQYFGPGTRLTVL.

With respect to this clonotype: At one of its ends the junction is not consistent with the germline gene, which may arise from a read error. This rearrangement joins TRBV7-2 to TRBJ2-5, with 7 bases fitting TRBD1. The CDR3 contains 15 residues. Germline V gene sequence: CDR1 SGHTA, CDR2 FQGNSA. CDR3 coding DNA: TGTGCCATCAGCTTAGGGGGCAGGCCTGGGGAGACCCAGTACTTC. It translates to CAISLGGRPGETQYF.

The V gene is TRBV14, the J gene TRBJ2-7; D might be TRBD1 (5 bases). This CDR3 spans 17 amino acids. Trimming cost V 2 bases and J 2 bases, with 19 bases left between them. The germline CDR1 and CDR2 sequences are SGHDN and FVKESK. The CDR3 region has the DNA TGTGCCAGCAGCCAAATCGAAAGAATGGACACGACCTACGAGCAGTACTTC. This gives the protein CASSQIERMDTTYEQYF.